These T cell receptor beta chains were read from a single sample in a study of patients and donors after allogeneic stem cell transplantation. A single record per CDR3 protein comes from TCRdb applying MiXCR to the RT-PCR reads. The repertoire consists of about 160,000 distinct CDR3 sequences, with about 32% occurring once and the leading ten covering around 3%. Sequencing input: blood, either unsorted or a sorted T cell fraction (not recorded which). The source of these receptors is a human donor who was either an allogeneic HSCT recipient or a stem cell or donor lymphocyte infusion donor (not recorded which). It is not recorded whose cells these are; they may come from a transplant donor. The CDR3 runs from the conserved cysteine through the conserved F or W. The D gene is left open where the match is weak. Rows may omit the clone size; those that give it use once, few, many or a size class.

j_call,clone_size,d_call,v_call,cdr3_nt,cdr3_aa
TRBJ1-2,few,TRBD1,TRBV5-6,TGTGCCAGCAGCCATTGGGGACAGGGGTATGGCTACACCTTC,CASSHWGQGYGYTF
TRBJ1-5,NA,NA,TRBV25-1,TGTGCCAGCGGGGCAGATCAGCCCCAGCATTTT,CASGADQPQHF
TRBJ2-1,few,NA,TRBV12-3/TRBV12-4,TGTGCCAGCAGCCGAGGGACTCCCGACTACAATGAGCAGTTCTTC,CASSRGTPDYNEQFF
TRBJ2-7,NA,NA,TRBV20-1,TGCAGTGCTAGACTCCCTGTTATACGCTACGAGCAGTACTTC,CSARLPVIRYEQYF
TRBJ1-5,few,NA,TRBV29-1,TGCAGCGTTGGGGACCAGGGAAATCAGCCCCAGCATTTT,CSVGDQGNQPQHF
TRBJ2-3,NA,NA,TRBV6-5,TGTGCCAGCAGTTACCTGACTAGCACAGATACGCAGTATTTT,CASSYLTSTDTQYF
TRBJ1-2,few,NA,TRBV6-5,TGTGCCAGCAGTTATGGACAGTCCGGGGCCTATGGCTACACCTTC,CASSYGQSGAYGYTF
TRBJ2-2,NA,NA,TRBV11-2,TGTGCCAGCAGCTTAGATAGGGGTTCGAACACCGGGGAGCTGTTTTTT,CASSLDRGSNTGELFF
TRBJ1-2,NA,NA,TRBV4-3,TGCGCCAGCAGCCAAGATGGTAACGGGGCCTTCTATGGCTACACCTTC,CASSQDGNGAFYGYTF
TRBJ2-5,NA,NA,TRBV28,TGTGCCAGCAGTTTAATCTCGGGGGCGGTAGAGACCCAGTACTTC,CASSLISGAVETQYF
TRBJ1-3,few,TRBD1,TRBV28,TGTGCCAGCAGTGGGACAGACAGTAACTCTGGAAACACCATATATTTT,CASSGTDSNSGNTIYF
TRBJ2-7,few,NA,TRBV7-9,TGTGCCAGCAGCCCTACGGACGGCCTCTCCTACGAGCAGTACTTC,CASSPTDGLSYEQYF
TRBJ2-3,NA,NA,TRBV30,TGTGCCTGGAGTCCCTCGGACGGTTACACAGATACGCAGTATTTT,CAWSPSDGYTDTQYF
TRBJ1-2,few,NA,TRBV12-3/TRBV12-4,TGTGCCAGCAGTTTTGGGGGGAGGTATGGCTACACCTTC,CASSFGGRYGYTF
TRBJ1-5,medium-sized,NA,TRBV7-9,TGTGCCAGCAGCTTGGGGGGTGTGGGAGATCAGCCCCAGCATTTT,CASSLGGVGDQPQHF
TRBJ1-3,NA,NA,TRBV20-1,TGCAGTGCCATTAGTGGACGAAGCTCTGGAAACACCATATATTTT,CSAISGRSSGNTIYF
TRBJ2-7,few,TRBD2,TRBV9,TGTGCCAGCAGCCCTCCAAAAGCGGGAGTAGGAGAGCAGTACTTC,CASSPPKAGVGEQYF
TRBJ1-6,NA,TRBD1,TRBV20-1,TGCAGTGCTAGAGATGGGACAGACTCCTATAATTCACCCCTCCACTTT,CSARDGTDSYNSPLHF
TRBJ1-2,NA,NA,TRBV27,TGTGCCAGCAGTCCGAGACCGGTGACAGGTCCCTATGGCTACACCTTC,CASSPRPVTGPYGYTF
TRBJ2-3,NA,NA,TRBV29-1,TGCAGCGTCCTCGGACTGATTTCTAGCACAGATACGCAGTATTTT,CSVLGLISSTDTQYF
TRBJ2-3,NA,TRBD1,TRBV20-1,TGCAGTGCTAGAGTATCGGGACAGGGGGCAGATACGCAGTATTTT,CSARVSGQGADTQYF
TRBJ2-7,NA,NA,TRBV12-5,TGTGCTAGTGGCGGAATCTCCTACGAGCAGTACTTC,CASGGISYEQYF
TRBJ2-7,few,NA,TRBV6-2/TRBV6-3,TGTGCCGTACGAGAGGTGGGGGGAATAAGGACCTACGAGCAGTACTTC,CAVREVGGIRTYEQYF
TRBJ2-7,few,TRBD2,TRBV5-1,TGCGCCAGCAGCGACCCGGGAGGGGCCTACGAGCAGTACTTC,CASSDPGGAYEQYF
TRBJ2-2,NA,NA,TRBV9,TGTGCCAGCAGCGTAGAATGGACCGGGGAGCTGTTTTTT,CASSVEWTGELFF
TRBJ2-6,medium-sized,NA,TRBV12-3/TRBV12-4,TGTGCCAGCAGAGCCTCTGGGGCCAACGTCCTGACTTTC,CASRASGANVLTF
TRBJ2-2,NA,TRBD2,TRBV2,TGTGCCAGCGGCAGACTAGCGGGAGCCGGGGAGCTGTTTTTT,CASGRLAGAGELFF